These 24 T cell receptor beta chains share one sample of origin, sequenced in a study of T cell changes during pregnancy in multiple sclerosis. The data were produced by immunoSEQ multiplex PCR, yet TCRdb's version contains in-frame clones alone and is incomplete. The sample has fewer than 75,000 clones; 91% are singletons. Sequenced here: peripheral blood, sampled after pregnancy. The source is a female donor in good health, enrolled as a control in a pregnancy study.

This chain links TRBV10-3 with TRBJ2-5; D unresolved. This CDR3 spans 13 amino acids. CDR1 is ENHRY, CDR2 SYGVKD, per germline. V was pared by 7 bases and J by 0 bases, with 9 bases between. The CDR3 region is CAITASDQETQYF. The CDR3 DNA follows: TGTGCCATCACAGCGTCGGACCAAGAGACCCAGTACTTC.

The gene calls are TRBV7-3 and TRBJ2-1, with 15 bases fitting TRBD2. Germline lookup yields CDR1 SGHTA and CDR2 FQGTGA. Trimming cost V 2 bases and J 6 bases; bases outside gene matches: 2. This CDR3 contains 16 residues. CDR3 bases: TGTGCCAGCAGCTTAGGGGGACTAGCGGGAGGCAATGAGCAGTTCTTC. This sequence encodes CASSLGGLAGGNEQFF.

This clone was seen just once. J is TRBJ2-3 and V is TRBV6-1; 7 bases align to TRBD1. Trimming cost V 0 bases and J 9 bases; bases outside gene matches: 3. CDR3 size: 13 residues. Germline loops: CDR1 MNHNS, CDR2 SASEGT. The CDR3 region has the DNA TGTGCCAGCAGTGAAGCCGACAGGGTAACGCAGTATTTT. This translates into CASSEADRVTQYF.

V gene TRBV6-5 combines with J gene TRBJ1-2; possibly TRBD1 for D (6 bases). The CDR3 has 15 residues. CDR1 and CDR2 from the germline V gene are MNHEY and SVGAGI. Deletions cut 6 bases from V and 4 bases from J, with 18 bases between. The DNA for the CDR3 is TGTGCCAGCAGCCCGTTTGGGGGGGGCGGCTATGGCTACACCTTC. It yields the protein CASSPFGGGGYGYTF.

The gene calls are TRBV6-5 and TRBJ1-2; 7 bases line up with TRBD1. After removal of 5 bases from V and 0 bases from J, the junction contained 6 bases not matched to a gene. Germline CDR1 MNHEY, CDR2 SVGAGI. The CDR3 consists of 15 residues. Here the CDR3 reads CASSRGDRTNYGYTF. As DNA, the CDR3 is TGTGCCAGCAGTAGGGGGGACAGAACTAACTATGGCTACACCTTC.

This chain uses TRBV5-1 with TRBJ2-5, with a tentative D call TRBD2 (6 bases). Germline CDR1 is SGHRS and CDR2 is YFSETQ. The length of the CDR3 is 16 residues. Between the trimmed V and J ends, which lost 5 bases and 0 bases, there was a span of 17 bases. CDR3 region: CASRGEAGEYQETQYF. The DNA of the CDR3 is TGCGCCAGCAGGGGGGAGGCAGGAGAGTACCAAGAGACCCAGTACTTC.

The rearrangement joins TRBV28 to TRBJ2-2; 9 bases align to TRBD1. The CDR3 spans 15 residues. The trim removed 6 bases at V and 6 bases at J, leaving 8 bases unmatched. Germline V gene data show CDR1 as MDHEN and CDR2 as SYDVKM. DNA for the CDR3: TGTGCCAGCAGGCTAGCGGACAGGGGCGCCGGGGAGCTGTTTTTT. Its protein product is CASRLADRGAGELFF. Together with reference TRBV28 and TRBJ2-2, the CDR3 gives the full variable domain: DVKVTQSSRYLVKRTGEKVFLECVQDMDHENMFWYRQDPGLGLRLIYFSYDVKMKEKGDIPEGYSVSREKKERFSLILESASTNQTSMYLCASRLADRGAGELFFGEGSRLTVL.

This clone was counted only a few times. CDR3 DNA: TGTGCCAGCAGAACTATAGCTCCCCTCCACTTT. Translation gives CASRTIAPLHF. The chain combines TRBV4-2 with TRBJ1-6; unclear D gene. The germline gives CDR1 LGHNA, CDR2 YNFKEQ. There are 11 residues in the CDR3. Trimming shortened V by 6 bases and J by 13 bases, and 10 bases separated the two germline ends.

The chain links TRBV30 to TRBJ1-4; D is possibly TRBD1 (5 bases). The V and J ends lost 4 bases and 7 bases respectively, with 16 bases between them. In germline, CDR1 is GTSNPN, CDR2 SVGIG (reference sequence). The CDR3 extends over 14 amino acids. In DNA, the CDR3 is TGTGCCTGGACCCCCCCGAGACAGCTTGAAAAACTGTTTTTT. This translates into CAWTPPRQLEKLFF. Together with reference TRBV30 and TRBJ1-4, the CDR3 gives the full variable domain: SQTIHQWPATLVQPVGSPLSLECTVEGTSNPNLYWYRQAAGRGLQLLFYSVGIGQISSEVPQNLSASRPQDRQFILSSKKLLLSDSGFYLCAWTPPRQLEKLFFGSGTQLSVL.

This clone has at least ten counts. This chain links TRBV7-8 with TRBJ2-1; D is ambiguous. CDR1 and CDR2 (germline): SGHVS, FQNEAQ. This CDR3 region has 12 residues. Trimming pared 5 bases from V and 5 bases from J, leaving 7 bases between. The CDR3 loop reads CASSERDNEQFF. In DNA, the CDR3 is TGTGCCAGCAGCGAACGGGACAATGAGCAGTTCTTC.

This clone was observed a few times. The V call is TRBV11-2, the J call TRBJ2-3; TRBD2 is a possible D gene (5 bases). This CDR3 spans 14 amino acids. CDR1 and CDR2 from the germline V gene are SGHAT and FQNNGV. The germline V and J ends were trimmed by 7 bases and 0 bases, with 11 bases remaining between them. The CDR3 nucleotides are TGTGCCAGCAAGAGCGGAGCTAGCACAGATACGCAGTATTTT. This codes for CASKSGASTDTQYF.

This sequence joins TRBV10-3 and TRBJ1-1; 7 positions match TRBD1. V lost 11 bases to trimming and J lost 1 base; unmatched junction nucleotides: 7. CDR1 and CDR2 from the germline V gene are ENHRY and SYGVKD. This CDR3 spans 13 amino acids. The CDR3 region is CALRDRENTEAFF. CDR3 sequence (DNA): TGTGCCCTACGGGACAGAGAGAACACTGAAGCTTTCTTT.

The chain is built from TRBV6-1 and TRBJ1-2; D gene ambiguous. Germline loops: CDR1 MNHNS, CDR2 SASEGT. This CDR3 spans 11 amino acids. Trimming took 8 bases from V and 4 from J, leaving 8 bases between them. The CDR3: CASGAAYGYTF. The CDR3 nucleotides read TGTGCCAGCGGAGCGGCCTATGGCTACACCTTC.

The DNA of the CDR3 is TGTGCCAGCTCACCGCCGCCAGGGGGCGTTAAAGCTTTCTTT. Translation: CASSPPPGGVKAFF. This chain connects TRBV18 to TRBJ1-1; TRBD1 agrees at 8 bases. J gave up 9 bases and V 3 bases, and 9 bases lay outside the gene matches. The CDR3 runs to 14 residues. From germline, CDR1 is KGHSH and CDR2 LQKENI.

CDR3 loop: CASNQDSYNEQFF. The CDR3 DNA is TGCGCCAGCAATCAGGACTCCTACAATGAGCAGTTCTTC. The rearrangement joins TRBV5-1 to TRBJ2-1; no definite D call. Deletions cut 6 bases from V and 0 bases from J, with 7 bases between. The CDR3 consists of 13 residues. Germline V gene sequence: CDR1 SGHRS, CDR2 YFSETQ.

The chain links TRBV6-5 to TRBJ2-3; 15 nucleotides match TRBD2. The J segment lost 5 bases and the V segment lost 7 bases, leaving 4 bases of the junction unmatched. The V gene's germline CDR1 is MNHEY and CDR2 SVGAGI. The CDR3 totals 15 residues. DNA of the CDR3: TGTGCCAGCACCGGACTAGCGGGAGGGCAAGATACGCAGTATTTT. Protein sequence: CASTGLAGGQDTQYF.

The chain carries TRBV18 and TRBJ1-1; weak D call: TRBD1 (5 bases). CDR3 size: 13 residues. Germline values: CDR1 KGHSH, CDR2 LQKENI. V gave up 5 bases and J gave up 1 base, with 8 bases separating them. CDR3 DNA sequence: TGTGCCAGCTCAGGACAATGGAACACTGAAGCTTTCTTT. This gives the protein CASSGQWNTEAFF.

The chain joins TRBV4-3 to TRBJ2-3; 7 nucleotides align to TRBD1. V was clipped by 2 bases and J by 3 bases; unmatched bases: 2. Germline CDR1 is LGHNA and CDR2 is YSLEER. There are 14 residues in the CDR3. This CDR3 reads CASSQSQGTDTQYF. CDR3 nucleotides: TGCGCCAGCAGCCAATCACAGGGGACAGATACGCAGTATTTT.

In DNA form, the CDR3 reads TGTGCCAGCCTGGGGGCAGGTGGCTACACCTTC. Protein: CASLGAGGYTF. The rearrangement links TRBV25-1 to TRBJ1-2; perhaps TRBD1 as D (6 bases). In germline, CDR1 is MGHDK, CDR2 SYGVNS. The CDR3 is made up of 11 amino acids. Trimming removed 8 bases from V and 7 bases from J, with 11 bases in between.

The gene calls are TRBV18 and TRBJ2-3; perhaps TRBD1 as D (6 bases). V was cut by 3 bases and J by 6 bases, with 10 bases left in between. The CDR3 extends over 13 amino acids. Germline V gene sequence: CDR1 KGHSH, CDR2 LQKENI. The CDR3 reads CASSPDSPDTQYF. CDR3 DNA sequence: TGTGCCAGCTCACCGGACAGTCCCGATACGCAGTATTTT. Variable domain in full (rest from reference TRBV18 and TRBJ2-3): NAGVMQNPRHLVRRRGQEARLRCSPMKGHSHVYWYRQLPEEGLKFMVYLQKENIIDESGMPKERFSAEFPKEGPSILRIQQVVRGDSAAYFCASSPDSPDTQYFGPGTRLTVL.

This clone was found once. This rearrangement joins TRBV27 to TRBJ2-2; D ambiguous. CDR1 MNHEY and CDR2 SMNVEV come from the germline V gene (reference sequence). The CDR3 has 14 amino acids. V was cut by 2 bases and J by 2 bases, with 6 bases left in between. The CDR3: CASSLVENTGELFF. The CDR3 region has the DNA TGTGCCAGCAGTTTAGTAGAAAACACCGGGGAGCTGTTTTTT.

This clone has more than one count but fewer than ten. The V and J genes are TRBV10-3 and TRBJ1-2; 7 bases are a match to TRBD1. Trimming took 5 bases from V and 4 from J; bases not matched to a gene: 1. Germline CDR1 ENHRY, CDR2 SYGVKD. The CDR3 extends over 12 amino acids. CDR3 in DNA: TGTGCCATCAGTCGACAGGGCTATGGCTACACCTTC. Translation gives CAISRQGYGYTF.

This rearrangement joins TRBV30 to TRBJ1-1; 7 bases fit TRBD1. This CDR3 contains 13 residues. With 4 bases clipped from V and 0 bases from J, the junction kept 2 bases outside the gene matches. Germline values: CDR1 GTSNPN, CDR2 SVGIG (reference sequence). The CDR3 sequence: CAWKGQMNTEAFF. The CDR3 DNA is TGTGCCTGGAAGGGACAGATGAACACTGAAGCTTTCTTT.

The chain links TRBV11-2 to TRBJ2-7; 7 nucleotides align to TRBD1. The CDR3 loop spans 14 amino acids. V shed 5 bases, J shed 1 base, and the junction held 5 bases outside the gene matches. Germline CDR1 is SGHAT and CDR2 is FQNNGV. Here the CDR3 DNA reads TGTGCCAGCAGCCTCGGGACAGAGTCCTACGAGCAGTACTTC. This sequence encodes CASSLGTESYEQYF.